One sample yielded the 23 T cell receptor beta chains listed below, sequenced in a study of cytomegalovirus exposure and HLA in healthy donors. The repertoire was sequenced with immunoSEQ multiplex PCR; TCRdb's copy has only in-frame clones and lacks some. This sample has around 180,000 clones, with 75% to 90% found just once. The sequenced sample consisted of PBMCs. The receptor set was obtained from a man aged 18 to 35 in good health and CMV-seropositive.

The chain is built from TRBV27 and TRBJ2-7; 12 nucleotides match TRBD2. Germline V gene sequence: CDR1 MNHEY, CDR2 SMNVEV (reference sequence). Unmatched junction bases numbered 12, after V lost 8 bases and J lost 7 bases. This CDR3 contains 15 residues. The CDR3 region is CASRRLAGALEEQYF. In DNA, the CDR3 is TGTGCCAGCCGGCGACTAGCGGGGGCCCTCGAGGAGCAGTACTTC.

This clone came up a few times. V is TRBV9 and J is TRBJ2-7; 12 bases line up with TRBD2. The germline CDR1 and CDR2 sequences are SGDLS and YYNGEE. With V trimmed by 4 bases and J by 0 bases, 5 bases remained unmatched. The CDR3 is 16 residues long. The CDR3 nucleotides read TGTGCCAGCAGCAGGACTAGCGGGACGTCCTCCTACGAGCAGTACTTC. Amino acids: CASSRTSGTSSYEQYF.

This chain links TRBV27 with TRBJ1-1, with 8 bases identical to TRBD1. Germline V gives CDR1 MNHEY, CDR2 SMNVEV (reference sequence). This CDR3 region has 15 residues. V shed 6 bases and J 2 bases; nucleotides not matched to a gene: 8. The CDR3 coding sequence is TGTGCCAGCAGCGAACAGGGGGTAGGCAACACTGAAGCTTTCTTT. Translating it yields CASSEQGVGNTEAFF.

The gene calls are TRBV7-6 and TRBJ2-3; 8 nucleotides match TRBD2. CDR3 length: 16 amino acids. Germline V lookup: CDR1 SGHVS, CDR2 FNYEAQ. V shed 1 base and J 3 bases; nucleotides not matched to a gene: 6. CDR3 sequence: CASSLEAGGSTDTQYF. DNA for the CDR3: TGTGCCAGCAGCTTAGAGGCGGGAGGTTCTACAGATACGCAGTATTTT.

V and J are TRBV7-6 and TRBJ2-7, with 10 bases identical to TRBD2. CDR3 length: 15 residues. Germline lookup yields CDR1 SGHVS and CDR2 FNYEAQ. V shed 6 bases and J 7 bases; nucleotides not matched to a gene: 12. The CDR3 loop is CASRPTSGPFQEQYF. CDR3 in DNA: TGTGCCAGCAGGCCGACTAGCGGGCCCTTCCAGGAGCAGTACTTC.

The sample holds a few counts of this clone. The J gene is TRBJ2-2, the V gene TRBV7-2; perhaps TRBD1 as D (5 bases). This CDR3 contains 15 residues. The ends were cut back, 0 bases at V and 3 bases at J, with 8 bases in the middle. Germline assignment: CDR1 SGHTA and CDR2 FQGNSA. The CDR3 nucleotides are TGTGCCAGCAGCTTAGCGCTAGGGGACACCGGGGAGCTGTTTTTT. Amino acids: CASSLALGDTGELFF.

This sequence joins TRBV18 and TRBJ1-1, with no clear D. The germline V gene has CDR1 KGHSH and CDR2 LQKENI. The CDR3 totals 13 residues. Trimming took off 0 bases at V and 8 bases at J, with 10 bases between the two ends. The CDR3 coding sequence is TGTGCCAGCTCACCACCGCGGTCGTGGGAAGCTTTCTTT. Its translation: CASSPPRSWEAFF.

The DNA for the CDR3 is TGCAGCGTTTCTCGGCAGGGACACACAGATACGCAGTATTTT. Its translation is CSVSRQGHTDTQYF. V is TRBV29-1 and J is TRBJ2-3, with a tentative D call TRBD1 (6 bases). In germline, CDR1 is SQVTM, CDR2 ANQGSEA. V was clipped by 5 bases and J by 2 bases, with 14 bases between them. The CDR3 has 14 amino acids.

V gene TRBV30 combines with J gene TRBJ1-2; TRBD1 is a possible D gene (5 bases). The CDR3 has 15 residues. The V and J ends lost 0 bases and 0 bases respectively, with 11 bases between them. Germline lookup yields CDR1 GTSNPN and CDR2 SVGIG (reference sequence). CDR3 coding DNA: TGTGCCTGGAGTGTACCGGGGGGGACTAACTATGGCTACACCTTC. It yields the protein CAWSVPGGTNYGYTF.

The genes are TRBV27 and TRBJ1-1; D is ambiguous. V lost 8 bases and J 3 bases, leaving 13 bases between the germline ends. The CDR3 has 13 amino acids. Germline V gene sequence: CDR1 MNHEY, CDR2 SMNVEV (reference sequence). CDR3 protein: CASHTAVYTEAFF. CDR3 sequence (DNA): TGTGCCAGCCACACCGCGGTTTACACTGAAGCTTTCTTT.

The rearrangement joins TRBV5-4 to TRBJ1-1, with a weak D call TRBD1 (5 bases). This CDR3 is built from 13 residues. The V end was cut by 1 base, the J end by 6 bases, with 10 bases between. The V gene's germline CDR1 is SGHNT and CDR2 YYREEE (reference sequence). For the CDR3, the DNA is TGTGCCAGCAGCTTGTCCTGGGGGGCTGAAGCTTTCTTT. Its translation is CASSLSWGAEAFF.

V usage is TRBV11-3 and J usage is TRBJ2-2, with 9 nucleotides matching TRBD2. Losses at the gene ends were 2 bases for V and 5 bases for J; bases not matched to a gene: 12. Germline loops: CDR1 SGHNT, CDR2 YENEEA. The CDR3 extends over 18 amino acids. The CDR3 region has the DNA TGTGCCAGCAGCTTATCCCAGGGTAGCGGGAGTTGGACCGGGGAGCTGTTTTTT. Residues: CASSLSQGSGSWTGELFF. Supplemented by reference TRBV11-3 and TRBJ2-2, the full variable domain reads EAGVVQSPRYKIIEKKQPVAFWCNPISGHNTLYWYLQNLGQGPELLIRYENEEAVDDSQLPKDRFSAERLKGVDSTLKIQPAELGDSAVYLCASSLSQGSGSWTGELFFGEGSRLTVL.

The chain combines TRBV30 with TRBJ2-3; D is possibly TRBD1 (6 bases). This CDR3 spans 14 amino acids. Between the trimmed V and J ends, which lost 1 base and 6 bases, there was a span of 14 bases. Germline V gene sequence: CDR1 GTSNPN, CDR2 SVGIG (reference sequence). CDR3 protein: CAWSGGLGEDTQYF. The CDR3 nucleotides are TGTGCCTGGAGTGGGGGGCTAGGAGAGGATACGCAGTATTTT.

V usage is TRBV11-2 and J usage is TRBJ2-7, with D perhaps matching TRBD1 (8 bases). The germline V and J ends were trimmed by 1 base and 6 bases, with 13 bases remaining between them. The CDR3 consists of 14 residues. Germline V gives CDR1 SGHAT, CDR2 FQNNGV. CDR3 coding DNA: TGTGCCAGCAGCTTAGGACAGGGGAGGGTCGAGCAGTACTTC. As protein: CASSLGQGRVEQYF.

The rearrangement uses TRBV5-4 and TRBJ2-1, with a tentative D call TRBD2 (6 bases). Germline CDR1 SGHNT, CDR2 YYREEE (reference sequence). The germline V and J ends were trimmed by 4 bases and 1 base, with 18 bases remaining between them. The CDR3 runs to 17 residues. CDR3 in DNA: TGTGCCAGCAGCCCCCGGGACTCCCCCCGGTCCTACAATGAGCAGTTCTTC. It yields the protein CASSPRDSPRSYNEQFF.

The CDR3 coding sequence is TGCAGCGTTGTCGGGGAAGGGAGCTCCTACGAGCAGTACTTC. This sequence encodes CSVVGEGSSYEQYF. The gene calls are TRBV29-1 and TRBJ2-5; tentatively, D is TRBD2 (5 bases). The J call may be wrong; the DNA end is better matched by TRBJ2-7. Looked up from germline, CDR1 is SQVTM and CDR2 is ANQGSEA. This CDR3 is built from 14 residues.

This chain joins TRBV19 and TRBJ1-1, with D tentatively TRBD1 (5 bases). Trimming took 0 bases from V and 3 from J, leaving 20 bases between them. The CDR3 contains 18 residues. Germline CDR1 LNHDA, CDR2 SQIVND (reference sequence). The CDR3 DNA is TGTGCCAGTAGTATAGATCTCCAGGGAGGTTCGCATTACACTGAAGCTTTCTTT. This codes for CASSIDLQGGSHYTEAFF.

The chain links TRBV5-1 to TRBJ2-1, with D hard to call. In germline, CDR1 is SGHRS, CDR2 YFSETQ. This CDR3 has 15 amino acids. V was cut by 1 base and J by 3 bases, with 11 bases left in between. CDR3 coding DNA: TGCGCCAGCAGCTTGCCCCCGGGTAACTACAATGAGCAGTTCTTC. This gives the protein CASSLPPGNYNEQFF.

This sequence joins TRBV5-1 and TRBJ2-3; 8 bases align to TRBD1. With V trimmed by 4 bases and J by 2 bases, 9 bases remained unmatched. CDR1 is SGHRS, CDR2 YFSETQ, per germline. The CDR3 is made up of 16 amino acids. Here the CDR3 reads CASSPETGAHTDTQYF. The CDR3 coding sequence is TGCGCCAGCAGCCCGGAGACAGGGGCACACACAGATACGCAGTATTTT.

As to this clone: The sample carries other DNA sequences with the same CDR3. The chain combines TRBV9 with TRBJ2-7, with 8 bases fitting TRBD1. The CDR3 loop spans 14 amino acids. Germline CDR1 reads SGDLS; CDR2 reads YYNGEE. V lost 0 bases to trimming and J lost 2 bases; unmatched junction nucleotides: 1. The DNA of the CDR3 is TGTGCCAGCAGCGTAGGGACAGGGACCTACGAGCAGTACTTC. This translates into CASSVGTGTYEQYF.

V gene TRBV5-1 combines with J gene TRBJ2-3; 7 bases line up with TRBD2. CDR3 length: 17 amino acids. V dropped 4 bases and J dropped 0; count of bases not matched to a gene: 11. Germline V gene lookup returns CDR1 SGHRS and CDR2 YFSETQ. CDR3 residues: CASSPPKIAGSTDTQYF. The CDR3 region has the DNA TGCGCCAGCAGCCCTCCCAAGATAGCGGGTAGCACAGATACGCAGTATTTT.

The rearrangement joins TRBV6-6 to TRBJ2-3; 8 positions agree with TRBD2. Losses at the gene ends were 5 bases for V and 4 bases for J; bases not matched to a gene: 8. This CDR3 comprises 15 residues. Germline CDR1 reads MNHNY; CDR2 reads SVGAGI (reference sequence). The CDR3 here is CASSNSRGGADTQYF. In DNA form, the CDR3 reads TGTGCCAGCAGTAACAGCCGGGGGGGAGCAGATACGCAGTATTTT.

The count of this clone is one. The CDR3 bases are TGTGCCAGTAGTTTCCAAACTTGGGCGCGGACAGGGACCCACTATGGCTACACCTTC. Amino acid sequence: CASSFQTWARTGTHYGYTF. The J gene is TRBJ1-2, the V gene TRBV19; 8 bases align to TRBD1. The CDR3 runs 19 residues. Germline V CDR1 and CDR2: LNHDA, SQIVND (reference sequence). J gave up 3 bases and V 5 bases, and 20 bases lay outside the gene matches.